This TCR beta chain was profiled in a study of shared clonotypes between healthy human individuals (dated by TCRdb to 2020 to 2022). A note on the overall study: The cohort comprised a couple of women and three men aged 18 to 49 years. For each donor, CD4 naive and CD4 memory were each given three plates, CD8 naive was given two plates, and CD8 memory was given one plate. Different laboratories and diverse techniques were used to prepare libraries and sequence TCR repertoires, to increase sequencing depth and limit assay-specific biases. Each donor's leukapheresis produced roughly between roughly 0.9 and 8.9 billion PBMCs. To estimate repertoire size and how much clonotypes are shared between individuals, the study performed deep sequencing of blood TCR repertoires from about five healthy adults.

CD8 naive samples were obtained by positive selection for CCR7 among CD45RO-negative cells, yielding a CD45RA+CCR7+ population from which TemRA cells were excluded. The donors were healthy, HIV-negative adults with no recently reported acute infections or vaccinations. Every donor was a Caucasian adult residing in Nashville, Tennessee, USA. Blood was obtained by leukapheresis, after which PBMCs were separated by Ficoll-Histopaque density gradient centrifugation and cryopreserved in liquid nitrogen vapor phase. Purity and quantity of every magnetically sorted T cell population were checked by analytical flow cytometry. Genomic DNA was isolated from each sorted fraction and quantified by UV absorbance on a Nanodrop 2000c. Using the deep immunoSEQ assay, multiplex PCR amplified TCR CDR3 regions from genomic DNA. Genomic DNA extracted from each cell subset was distributed evenly over all wells of several immunoSEQ 96-well plates, and each plate served as one replicate. For sorted subsets, roughly 190 ng of genomic DNA, equivalent to some 30,000 T cell genomes, went into each replicate PCR. Purified libraries were measured with a Qubit 3.0 fluorometer, size-checked on a Bioanalyzer 2100, and measured again with the KAPA Library Quantification kit. Every immunoSEQ 96-well plate was sequenced on a separate single-read 150-cycle Illumina NextSeq 550 flow cell. On the study's bioinformatics: The immunoSEQ output contained only junctional sequences without quality scores, so filtering could not match that applied to full-length reads. To assign V/J genes and CDR3, sequences were annotated using PyIR, a Python wrapper for IgBLAST v1.9, with IMGT germline references. Any read was removed if the V/J assignment was weak (E-value above 1e-6), the CDR3 was missing, or the read contained stop codons, out-of-frame junctions, or ambiguous translated residues. V3J clonotypes were defined as sequences sharing an identical inferred V gene, J gene, and CDR3 amino acid sequence. To compute the percentage overlap between repertoires, the number of shared unique clonotypes was divided by the size of the smaller repertoire. Repertoire richness was assessed with RTK rarefaction, the Chao1 estimator, and Recon v2.1 estimates of unobserved clonotypes. Generation probabilities were computed with OLGA for all TCRbeta clonotypes obtained by the gDNA method from a handful of donors. TCRdb mirrors the immuneACCESS table, restricted to in-frame sequences. Some clones are absent from its copies; in checked studies, under half trace to an unresolved V gene, and the reason for the others is unknown. Clone size and the V and J calls come from that table; the DNA yielded D and trimming. The table for this sample lists millions of clones; 85% to 95% of them were counted only once. Clones ranked in the top ten supply 0.85% to 1.2% of the sample.

CDR1 and CDR2 are read off the germline V gene (reference sequence) as SEHNR and FQNEAQ. From the cysteine up to the phenylalanine, the CDR3 has a length of 17 residues. Only CDR3 DNA is held: 51 bases, read in frame from base 1. V loses 0 bases of germline sequence and J loses 4 bases, and the interval between the two ends is 15 bases. Regarding this clone: Its cognate antigen has yet to be identified. Base qualities are not provided; no much larger clone lies one nucleotide away.

General conclusions and limits of the study: Because the study included a small number of donors, the genetic and exposure-history diversity represented was limited. Rarefaction of sorted-subset datasets indicated incomplete sequencing despite the large sequencing depth. Sampling was restricted to blood, and TCR repertoires in tissue are likely to differ from TCR repertoires in blood. Estimated clonotype richness was generally larger for naive than for memory subsets. Compared with non-shared clonotypes, the clonotypes found in all four sorted-subset donors had higher generation probabilities. Sharing across four donors was observed for around 4.8% of naive CD4, less than 4% of naive CD8, about 2.3% of memory CD4, and less than 0.45% of memory CD8 clonotypes. Pairwise subsampling indicated that sequencing depth was expected to affect the degree of clonotype sharing among donors.

The sequencing input was naive CD8+ T cells sorted from blood. Taken with the paper, the label for cell subset or site translates to: CD45RA+CCR7+. This receptor was identified in a man aged 18-30 years in good health. This chain is built from TRBV7-9 and TRBJ2-2, and TRBD2 may be the D gene, going by 6 matching bases. The nucleotide sequence is given as TGTGCCAGCAGCTTAGCGCGGACTATCTCTAGCACCGGGGAGCTGTTTTTT. Translation gives CASSLARTISSTGELFF.